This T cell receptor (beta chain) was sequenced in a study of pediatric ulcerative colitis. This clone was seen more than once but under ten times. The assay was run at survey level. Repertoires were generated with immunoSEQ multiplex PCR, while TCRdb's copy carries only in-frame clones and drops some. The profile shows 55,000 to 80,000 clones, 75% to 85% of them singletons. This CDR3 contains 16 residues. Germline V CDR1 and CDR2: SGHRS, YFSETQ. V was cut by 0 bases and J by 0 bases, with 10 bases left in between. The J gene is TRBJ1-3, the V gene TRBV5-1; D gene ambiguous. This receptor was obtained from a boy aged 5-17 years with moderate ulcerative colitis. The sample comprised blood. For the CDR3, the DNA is TGCGCCAGCAGCTTGGATAGACGGATCTCTGGAAACACCATATATTTT. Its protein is CASSLDRRISGNTIYF.